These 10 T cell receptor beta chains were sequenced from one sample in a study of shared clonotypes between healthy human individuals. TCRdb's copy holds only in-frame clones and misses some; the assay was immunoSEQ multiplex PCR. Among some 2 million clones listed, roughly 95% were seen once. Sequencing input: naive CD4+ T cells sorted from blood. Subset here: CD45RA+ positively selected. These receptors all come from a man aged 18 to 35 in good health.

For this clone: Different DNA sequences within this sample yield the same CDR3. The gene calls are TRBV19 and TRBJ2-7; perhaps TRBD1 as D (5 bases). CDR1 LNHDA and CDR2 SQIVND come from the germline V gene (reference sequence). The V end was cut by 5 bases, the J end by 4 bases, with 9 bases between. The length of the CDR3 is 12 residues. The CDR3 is CASSLQGYEQYF. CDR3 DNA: TGTGCCAGTAGTCTCCAGGGTTACGAGCAGTACTTC.

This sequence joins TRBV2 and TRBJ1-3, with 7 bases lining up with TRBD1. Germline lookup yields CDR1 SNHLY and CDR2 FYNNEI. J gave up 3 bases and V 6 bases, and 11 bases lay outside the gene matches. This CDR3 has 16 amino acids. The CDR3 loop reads CASSFQGGHNGNTIYF. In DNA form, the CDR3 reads TGTGCCAGCAGCTTCCAAGGGGGCCACAATGGAAACACCATATATTTT.

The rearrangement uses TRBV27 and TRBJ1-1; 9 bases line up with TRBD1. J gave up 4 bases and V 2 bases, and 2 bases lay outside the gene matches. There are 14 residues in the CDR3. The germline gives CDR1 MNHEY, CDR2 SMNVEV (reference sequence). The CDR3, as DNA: TGTGCCAGCAGTTTACTGACAGGGGGCACTGAAGCTTTCTTT. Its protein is CASSLLTGGTEAFF.

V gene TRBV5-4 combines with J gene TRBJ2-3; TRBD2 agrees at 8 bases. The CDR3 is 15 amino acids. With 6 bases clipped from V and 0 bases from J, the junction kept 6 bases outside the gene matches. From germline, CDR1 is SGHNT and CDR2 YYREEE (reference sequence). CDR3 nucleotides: TGTGCCAGCACCCTTAGCGGGGCAAGCACAGATACGCAGTATTTT. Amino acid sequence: CASTLSGASTDTQYF.

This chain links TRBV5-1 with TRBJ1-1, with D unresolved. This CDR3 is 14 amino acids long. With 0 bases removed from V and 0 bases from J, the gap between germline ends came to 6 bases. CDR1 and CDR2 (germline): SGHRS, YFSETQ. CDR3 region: CASSLVGMNTEAFF. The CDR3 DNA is TGCGCCAGCAGCTTGGTGGGTATGAACACTGAAGCTTTCTTT. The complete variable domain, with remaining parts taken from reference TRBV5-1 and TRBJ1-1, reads KAGVTQTPRYLIKTRGQQVTLSCSPISGHRSVSWYQQTPGQGLQFLFEYFSETQRNKGNFPGRFSGRQFSNSRSEMNVSTLELGDSALYLCASSLVGMNTEAFFGQGTRLTVV.

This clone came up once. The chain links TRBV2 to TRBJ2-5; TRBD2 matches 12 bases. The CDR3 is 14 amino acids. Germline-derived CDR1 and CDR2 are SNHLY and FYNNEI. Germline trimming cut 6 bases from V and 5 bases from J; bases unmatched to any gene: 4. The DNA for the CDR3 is TGTGCCAGCAGGACTAGCGGGGGCCGGGAGACCCAGTACTTC. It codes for CASRTSGGRETQYF. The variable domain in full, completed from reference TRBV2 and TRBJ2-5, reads EPEVTQTPSHQVTQMGQEVILRCVPISNHLYFYWYRQILGQKVEFLVSFYNNEISEKSEIFDDQFSVERPDGSNFTLKIRSTKLEDSAMYFCASRTSGGRETQYFGPGTRLLVL.

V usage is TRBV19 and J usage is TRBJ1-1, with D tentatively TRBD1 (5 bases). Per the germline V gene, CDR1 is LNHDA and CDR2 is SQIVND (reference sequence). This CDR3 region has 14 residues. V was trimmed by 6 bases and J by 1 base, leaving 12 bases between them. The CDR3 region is CASRAQGQNTEAFF. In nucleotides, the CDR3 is TGTGCCAGTAGGGCCCAAGGACAGAACACTGAAGCTTTCTTT.

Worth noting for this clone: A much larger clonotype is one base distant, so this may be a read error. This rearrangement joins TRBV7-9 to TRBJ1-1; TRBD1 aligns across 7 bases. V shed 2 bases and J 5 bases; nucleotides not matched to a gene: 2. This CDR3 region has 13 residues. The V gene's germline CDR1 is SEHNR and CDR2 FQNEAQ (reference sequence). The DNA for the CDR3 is TGTGCCAGCAGCTTAACAGGGGAGACTGAAGCTTTCTTT. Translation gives CASSLTGETEAFF.

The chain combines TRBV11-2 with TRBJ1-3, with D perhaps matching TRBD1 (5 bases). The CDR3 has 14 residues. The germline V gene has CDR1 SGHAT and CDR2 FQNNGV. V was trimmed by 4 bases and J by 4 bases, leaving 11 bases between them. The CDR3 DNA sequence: TGTGCCAGCAGCTCGGACACTTCAGGAAACACCATATATTTT. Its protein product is CASSSDTSGNTIYF.

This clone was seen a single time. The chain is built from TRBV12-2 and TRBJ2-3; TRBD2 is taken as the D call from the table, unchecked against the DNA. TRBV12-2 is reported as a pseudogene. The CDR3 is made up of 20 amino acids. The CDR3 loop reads CASRLAPTSGRAWGTDTQYF. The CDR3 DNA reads TGTGCAAGTCGCTTAGCGCCCACTAGCGGGAGGGCCTGGGGCACAGATACGCAGTATTTT.